This TCR beta chain was identified in a study of blood T cell repertoires in COVID-19. This CDR3 has 15 residues. CDR1 MDHEN and CDR2 SYDVKM come from the germline V gene. V gave up 8 bases and J gave up 7 bases; unmatched junction bases: 12. Data came from immunoSEQ multiplex PCR; TCRdb stores just in-frame clones and leaves some out. The sample consists of 180,000 or so clones, approximately 92% of them appearing once. The receptor was derived from a woman in her thirties or forties with acute COVID-19. The rearrangement links TRBV28 to TRBJ1-5, with TRBD1 matching over 9 bases. Material: PBMCs or T cells enriched from blood (not recorded which). CDR3 DNA sequence: TGTGCCAGCGGCTTGATATGGGACAGGGTACAGCCCCAGCATTTT. Its translation is CASGLIWDRVQPQHF.